What follows are 11 T cell receptor beta chains derived from one specimen sequenced in a study of Tregs in tolerant kidney transplant recipients. The method was immunoSEQ multiplex PCR; TCRdb's version includes in-frame clones alone and lacks a portion of them. The sample lists over 70,000 clones, roughly 91% occurring once. Related graft donors supplied nonmyeloablative bone marrow transplants, and mixed chimerism was transient. The source material was CD4+ T cells from blood (PBMCs), sampled 24 months after the transplant. The receptor source for this set is a human patient who received a combined kidney and bone marrow transplant. Some T cells could come from the graft donor.

The chain employs TRBV5-6 and TRBJ2-5, with no clear D. Germline-derived CDR1 and CDR2 are SGHDT and YYEEEE. The germline V and J ends were trimmed by 0 bases and 0 bases, with 3 bases remaining between them. The CDR3 sequence is 13 residues long. The CDR3 nucleotides are TGTGCCAGCAGCTTGGCGTACCAAGAGACCCAGTACTTC. Amino acid sequence: CASSLAYQETQYF.

This clone was recorded once. The chain links TRBV10-3 to TRBJ2-3, with 8 bases matching TRBD2. Losses at the gene ends were 4 bases for V and 4 bases for J; bases not matched to a gene: 4. The CDR3 has 14 residues. CDR1 is ENHRY, CDR2 SYGVKD, per germline. The CDR3 sequence: CAISAGGASDTQYF. The CDR3, as DNA: TGTGCCATCAGTGCGGGAGGGGCGTCAGATACGCAGTATTTT.

The V call is TRBV7-2, the J call TRBJ2-7; 7 bases agree with TRBD2. V was pared by 2 bases and J by 2 bases, with 6 bases of the junction left unmatched. This CDR3 contains 15 residues. Germline CDR1 reads SGHTA; CDR2 reads FQGNSA. CDR3 protein: CASSLSAGQPYEQYF. As DNA, the CDR3 is TGTGCCAGCAGCTTATCAGCGGGGCAACCCTACGAGCAGTACTTC.

This rearrangement joins TRBV6-9 to TRBJ2-2, with 7 positions matching TRBD1. This CDR3 is 15 amino acids long. The V segment lost 5 bases and the J segment 8 bases; nucleotides outside the gene matches: 11. Looked up from germline, CDR1 is MNHGY and CDR2 is SVAAGI. For the CDR3, the DNA is TGTGCCAGCAGTCCCACAGGGGATGGAGCGGGGGAGCTGTTTTTT. Protein: CASSPTGDGAGELFF.

CDR3 sequence: CASSSTSGQGYEQYF. The DNA for the CDR3 is TGTGCCAGCAGCAGTACATCGGGACAAGGCTACGAGCAGTACTTC. The chain recombines TRBV7-2 with TRBJ2-7; TRBD1 might be the D (6 bases). Germline V CDR1 and CDR2: SGHTA, FQGNSA. This CDR3 contains 15 residues. V dropped 5 bases and J dropped 3 bases, with 17 bases sitting between them.

The genes are TRBV4-1 and TRBJ2-2; 7 positions match TRBD1. V gave up 4 bases and J gave up 7 bases; unmatched junction bases: 12. Looked up from germline, CDR1 is MGHRA and CDR2 is YSYEKL. The CDR3 length is 16 residues. CDR3 DNA sequence: TGCGCCAGCAGCCGTGACCGTACAGGGGTGATCGGGGAGCTGTTTTTT. This encodes CASSRDRTGVIGELFF.

The CDR3 region has the DNA TGTGCCAGCAGTTCCCATCACTCCTACGAGCAGTACTTC. Translation: CASSSHHSYEQYF. This chain links TRBV6-6 with TRBJ2-7; D not resolved. Trimming took 4 bases from V and 0 from J, leaving 7 bases between them. Germline CDR1 MNHNY, CDR2 SVGAGI (reference sequence). There are 13 residues in the CDR3.

Points on this clone: Other DNA sequences in the same sample also yield this CDR3. V is TRBV12-1 and J is TRBJ1-6; the tabulated D call, TRBD1, remains unverified against the DNA. TRBV12-1 has pseudogene status. The CDR3 is made up of 18 amino acids. CDR3 DNA: TGTGCCAGCAGCTTTGCGCAGCCCCCGGGACAGGGTAATTCACCCCTCCACTTT. It translates to CASSFAQPPGQGNSPLHF.

The rearrangement joins TRBV7-2 to TRBJ2-3; 9 bases fit TRBD2. V lost 0 bases to trimming and J lost 6 bases; unmatched junction nucleotides: 10. In germline, CDR1 is SGHTA, CDR2 FQGNSA. CDR3 length: 17 residues. The CDR3 is CASSLAGAGGSRDTQYF. The CDR3 DNA is TGTGCCAGCAGCTTAGCGGGAGCGGGGGGTTCTCGGGATACGCAGTATTTT.

This clone showed up just once. The rearrangement uses TRBV5-4 and TRBJ2-1; 9 bases align to TRBD1. The CDR3 runs to 15 residues. Germline V lookup: CDR1 SGHNT, CDR2 YYREEE (reference sequence). V gave up 4 bases and J gave up 7 bases; unmatched junction bases: 9. In nucleotides, the CDR3 is TGTGCCAGCAGCCCCCTACGCGGACAGGGGAATGAGCAGTTCTTC. Protein: CASSPLRGQGNEQFF.

The rearrangement joins TRBV5-1 to TRBJ2-5; 8 nucleotides align to TRBD2. CDR3 length equals 17 residues. The germline V gene encodes CDR1 SGHRS and CDR2 YFSETQ. The J segment lost 0 bases and the V segment lost 0 bases, leaving 7 bases of the junction unmatched. This CDR3 is CASSLAVAGTNQETQYF. CDR3 coding DNA: TGCGCCAGCAGCTTGGCGGTAGCGGGGACAAACCAAGAGACCCAGTACTTC. Together with reference TRBV5-1 and TRBJ2-5, the CDR3 gives the full variable domain: KAGVTQTPRYLIKTRGQQVTLSCSPISGHRSVSWYQQTPGQGLQFLFEYFSETQRNKGNFPGRFSGRQFSNSRSEMNVSTLELGDSALYLCASSLAVAGTNQETQYFGPGTRLLVL.